One and the same sample provided the 2 T cell receptor beta chains below, sequenced in a study of blood T cell repertoires in COVID-19. Assay used: immunoSEQ multiplex PCR; TCRdb lists only in-frame clones, some missing. The table records about 360,000 clones, approximately 86% of them present only once. Specimen: peripheral blood. These receptors came from a human donor in a cohort sampled during active COVID-19.

The V and J genes are TRBV7-2 and TRBJ2-7; D is possibly TRBD1 (6 bases). Germline CDR1 and CDR2: SGHTA and FQGNSA. The CDR3 has 14 amino acids. V lost 4 bases to trimming and J lost 6 bases, with 16 bases between them. The chain's CDR3 is CASSWGRNPSEQYF. CDR3 bases: TGTGCCAGCAGCTGGGGGCGCAACCCCTCCGAGCAGTACTTC.

The rearrangement uses TRBV5-4 and TRBJ1-2, with D perhaps matching TRBD1 (5 bases). Germline lookup yields CDR1 SGHNT and CDR2 YYREEE (reference sequence). Trimming took off 0 bases at V and 2 bases at J, with 14 bases between the two ends. This CDR3 has 16 amino acids. DNA of the CDR3: TGTGCCAGCAGCTTGGAGCGACAGTGGCTGAACTATGGCTACACCTTC. Residues: CASSLERQWLNYGYTF.